This TCR beta chain is from a study of blood T cell repertoires in COVID-19. Study as a whole: Material from acute and convalescent COVID-19 was sourced from the United States, Italy and Spain. Nucleic acid was either cDNA or gDNA, and it came from T cells, B-cell-depleted T cells, or PBMCs.

Per the original data handling: Reference gene primer amplification gave estimated nucleated cell counts. Using immunoSEQ multiplex PCR, the repertoire was profiled, and TCRdb retains in-frame clones only, with some absent. V and J calls and clone size are copied from that table; D and trimming were computed from the DNA. This sample has roughly 10,000 clones, with nearly 90% found just once. CDR3 length: 14 amino acids. Trimming at V came to 5 bases and at J to 1 base, leaving 2 bases not matched to a gene. Per germline, CDR1 MNHEY and CDR2 SVGAGI. The sequence came from a human donor in a cohort sampled during active COVID-19. This chain uses TRBV6-5 with TRBJ2-1, with 7 bases that match TRBD2. The material sequenced was peripheral blood. The CDR3 reads CASSRTRSYNEQFF. The CDR3 DNA sequence: TGTGCCAGCAGTAGGACTAGATCCTACAATGAGCAGTTCTTC.